The rows below give T cell receptor beta chains drawn from one sample of a study of T cell responses to AZD1222 COVID-19 vaccine. Only in-frame clones appear in the TCRdb table, and some are missing; sequencing was by immunoSEQ multiplex PCR. The data show around 70,000 clones, with 85% seen just once and about a fifth held by the top ten. Source: peripheral blood, taken on day 0 of AZD1222 vaccination. All receptors come from an adult in good health. CDR3s include the opening cysteine and the closing phenylalanine or tryptophan. The D gene is left open where the match is weak. Clone size appears in some rows only: once, few, many, or a class for an expanded clone.

j_call v_call clone_size d_call cdr3_aa cdr3_nt
TRBJ2-3 TRBV5-1 once TRBD2 CASSPFGRGATLTTTDTQYF TGCGCCAGCAGCCCTTTTGGGCGGGGGGCCACCCTGACAACCACAGATACGCAGTATTTT
TRBJ1-2 TRBV7-2 NA NA CASSLVSPRSSGYTF TGTGCCAGCAGCTTAGTTAGTCCCCGGTCGAGTGGCTACACCTTC
TRBJ2-1 TRBV9 NA TRBD2 CASSVASGGPKQFF TGTGCCAGCAGCGTAGCTAGCGGGGGGCCCAAGCAGTTCTTC
TRBJ1-6 TRBV4-1 NA NA CASSQDGQGETPLHF TGCGCCAGCAGCCAAGATGGCCAGGGTGAAACACCCCTCCACTTT
TRBJ2-1 TRBV9 once NA CASGRAHEQFF TGTGCCAGCGGACGGGCCCATGAGCAGTTCTTC
TRBJ1-3 TRBV2 once NA CASNDGNTIYF TGTGCCAGCAACGACGGAAACACCATATATTTT
TRBJ2-2 TRBV19 NA TRBD1 CASTSIRTGVNRELFF TGTGCCAGTACCTCAATCAGGACAGGGGTGAACCGGGAGCTGTTTTTT
TRBJ1-4 TRBV7-8 NA TRBD1 CASSLAQGARGTREEKLFF TGTGCCAGCAGCTTAGCACAGGGGGCTAGAGGGACCCGGGAGGAAAAACTGTTTTTT
TRBJ1-1 TRBV5-4 NA NA CASSRQRFLNTEAFF TGTGCCAGCAGCCGTCAAAGGTTCCTGAACACTGAAGCTTTCTTT
TRBJ2-7 TRBV3-1/TRBV3-2 NA TRBD2 CASSQDFAGGREQYF TGTGCCAGCAGCCAAGATTTCGCGGGGGGCCGGGAGCAGTACTTC
TRBJ1-3 TRBV5-6 NA NA CASSLEGRNTIYF TGTGCCAGCAGCTTGGAGGGCAGAAACACCATATATTTT
TRBJ1-3 TRBV9 NA TRBD1 CASISQTGDSSGNTIYF TGTGCCAGCATCAGCCAGACAGGGGACTCCTCTGGAAACACCATATATTTT
TRBJ1-4 TRBV9 NA NA CASSAETASNEKLFF TGTGCCAGCAGCGCTGAAACCGCATCTAATGAAAAACTGTTTTTT
TRBJ1-2 TRBV7-9 NA TRBD1 CASSTGTGNGYTF TGTGCCAGCAGCACGGGGACAGGGAATGGCTACACCTTC
TRBJ1-2 TRBV6-5 many TRBD1 CASRGTVYGYTF TGTGCCAGCAGGGGGACAGTCTATGGCTACACCTTC
TRBJ1-2 TRBV7-9 NA NA CASSRLDGRSGYTF TGTGCCAGCAGCCGCCTGGACGGGAGAAGTGGCTACACCTTC
TRBJ2-1 TRBV3-1/TRBV3-2 few NA CASSQDSLNNEQFF TGTGCCAGCAGCCAAGATAGCCTAAACAATGAGCAGTTCTTC
TRBJ2-7 TRBV2 NA NA CASSVPLGGHEQYF TGTGCCAGCAGTGTACCCCTAGGAGGCCACGAGCAGTACTTC
TRBJ1-5 TRBV6-5 NA NA CASSSLASNQPQHF TGTGCCAGCAGTTCTCTGGCTAGCAATCAGCCCCAGCATTTT
TRBJ2-7 TRBV30 NA TRBD1 CAWMPGQGPYEQYF TGTGCCTGGATGCCGGGACAGGGTCCCTACGAGCAGTACTTC
TRBJ2-1 TRBV11-3 once NA CASSQYNEQFF TGTGCCAGCAGCCAGTACAATGAGCAGTTCTTC
TRBJ2-2 TRBV4-1 NA NA CASSQESPPNTGELFF TGCGCCAGCAGCCAAGAAAGTCCTCCGAACACCGGGGAGCTGTTTTTT
TRBJ2-2 TRBV6-5 NA NA CASTQGGELFF TGTGCCAGCACCCAAGGCGGGGAGCTGTTTTTT
TRBJ2-7 TRBV6-5 NA NA CASSSYYEQYF TGTGCCAGCAGTAGTTACTACGAGCAGTACTTC
TRBJ2-7 TRBV19 few TRBD2 CASSETSGTRREQYF TGTGCCAGTAGTGAAACTAGCGGGACAAGACGCGAGCAGTACTTC